This T cell receptor beta chain was profiled in a study of Ad26.COV2.S vaccination and SARS-CoV-2 variants (dated by TCRdb to about 2021). For the study in its entirety: Donors in the vaccine arm were drawn from COV1001, a phase I-IIa trial of Ad26.COV2.S in healthy adults that was multicentre, randomized, double-blind and placebo-controlled. Throughout the experiments and outcome assessment, investigators stayed blinded to trial group allocation. Sequencing of the TCRbeta repertoire served to evaluate the specificity and breadth of SARS-CoV-2-reactive T cell receptors following Ad26.COV2.S vaccination. Dosing of Ad26.COV2.S was intramuscular, at either 5x10^10 or 1x10^11 viral particles, delivered as one shot or as two shots spaced 56 days apart. The TCR-sequenced set comprised around 30 samples: some 19 Ad26.COV2.S vaccine recipients, 5 placebo recipients and 8 SARS-CoV-2 convalescent individuals. Participants in the trial were split at random into five groups of five each, receiving low-dose or high-dose Ad26.COV2.S once or twice, or else placebo on both occasions. Beyond this particular receptor, the publication reports: The study was not powered to compare responses between vaccine doses or regimens. According to the authors, total T cell responses may have been underestimated by the TCR breadth and depth analyses. Spike-specific TCR breadth was higher in Ad26.COV2.S recipients than in placebo recipients (P = 0.0014). After vaccination, substantial breadth of spike-specific CD8+ and CD4+ T cell responses was reported. Vaccine and placebo recipients had comparable non-spike TCR breadth, which fits with the vaccine containing only spike.

What this sample's treatment or condition label stands for: some 20 received Ad26.COV2.S at low or high dose, single or two shots; several received placebo; per-sample allocation not given. Repertoires of vaccine and placebo recipients were sequenced from samples taken on day 63 after the first injection. Between 29 July and 7 August 2020, Cohort 1b enrolled about two dozen adults aged 18-55 years at one site in Boston, USA. Ad26.COV2.S was a replication-incompetent adenovirus type 26 vector expressing a prefusion-stabilized SARS-CoV-2 spike protein from the original Wuhan strain. The junction shows trimming of 2 bases on V and 2 bases on J, plus 10 bases between the germline ends. The CDR3 has 15 amino acids, counting the end cysteine and phenylalanine. Only CDR3 DNA remains: 45 bases, in frame from the first base. The germline V gene supplies CDR1 MNHEY and CDR2 SVGAGI. To note about this clone: The target of this receptor is not known. The record has no base qualities; no much larger clone is one base away.

The immunoSEQ Assay was the method used to sequence TCRbeta CDR3 regions. After extraction, genomic DNA underwent amplification by bias-controlled multiplex PCR, followed by high-throughput sequencing. For the original study's pipeline: Collapsing and filtering of sequences were performed to quantify the absolute abundance of each unique TCRbeta CDR3 region. T cell fraction was estimated by normalizing TCRbeta template counts to usable DNA, with usable DNA measured through amplification of reference genes found in all nucleated cells. Repertoire TCRs were annotated as SARS-CoV-2-specific by exact matching of V gene, CDR3 amino acid sequence and J gene to a known reactive TCR set. The reference SARS-CoV-2 TCR set was obtained from MIRA and was filtered for enrichment in COVID-19-positive ImmuneCODE repertoires, whereby public or cross-reactive TCRs were removed. Drawing on the MIRA antigens, annotated TCRs were analysed further at the level of specific ORF or position within ORF. Breadth was defined as the number of annotated unique rearrangements divided by the total number of unique productive rearrangements, and depth was defined as the summed frequency of the annotated unique rearrangements. Two-sided Wilcoxon rank-sum tests were used to compare TCR breadth between groups. TCRdb provides this immuneACCESS table in a form limited to in-frame rearrangements. Some clones are lacking; in checked studies, under half of them reflect an unresolved V gene, and why the rest are absent is not known. The DNA gave D and trimming, while V, J and clone size come from that table. The sample yields roughly 350,000 clones; around nine tenths were counted once. The top ten clonotypes cover 9.5% to 12% of the sample.

The clonotype comes from a person aged 18-60 years who received the Ad26.COV2.S COVID-19 vaccine or a placebo. The chain links TRBV6-5 with TRBJ2-1, with no reliable assignment of the D segment. This specimen was peripheral blood, taken in a trial of Ad26.COV2.S vaccine versus placebo. The CDR3 reads CASSYTPSPYNEQFF. The DNA sequence is as follows: TGTGCCAGCAGTTACACCCCGTCCCCCTACAATGAGCAGTTCTTC.